Listed below are T cell receptor beta chains from one sample, sequenced in a study of Graves' ophthalmopathy and Graves' hyperthyroidism. TCRdb ran MiXCR on the multiplex PCR reads and lists one entry per CDR3 protein. Of under 400,000 distinct CDR3 sequences listed, 17% are singletons. The material sequenced was peripheral blood. The receptors here all came from an adult man with Graves' ophthalmopathy. Each CDR3 is given with its conserved first and last residue. D genes are given only for firm matches. Clone size is not always given. Where it is, it says once, few, many or a class for expanded clones.

size: many
V: TRBV9
J: TRBJ1-1
D: NA
CDR3: CASSVATTNTEAFF
DNA: TGTGCCAGCAGCGTTGCGACAACGAACACTGAAGCTTTCTTT

size: many
V: TRBV30
J: TRBJ1-5
D: NA
CDR3: CAWSQVIAQPQHF
DNA: TGTGCCTGGAGCCAGGTGATCGCTCAGCCCCAGCATTTT

size: many
V: TRBV27
J: TRBJ2-5
D: TRBD1
CDR3: CASSLSRTGQETQYF
DNA: TGTGCCAGCAGTCTCTCCCGGACAGGGCAAGAGACCCAGTACTTC

size: few
V: TRBV28
J: TRBJ1-6
D: NA
CDR3: CASSSPISGPLHF
DNA: TGTGCCAGCAGTTCCCCAATCTCTGGGCCCCTCCACTTT

size: many
V: TRBV6-2/TRBV6-3
J: TRBJ2-7
D: TRBD2
CDR3: CASRRGSSGVPSYEQYF
DNA: TGTGCCAGCAGACGTGGTTCTAGCGGGGTTCCCTCCTACGAGCAGTACTTC

size: many
V: TRBV19
J: TRBJ1-5
D: NA
CDR3: CASSSMGRRDQPQHF
DNA: TGTGCCAGTAGTAGTATGGGCAGACGGGATCAGCCCCAGCATTTT

size: NA
V: TRBV6-1
J: TRBJ1-1
D: NA
CDR3: CASSVAENTEAFF
DNA: TGTGCCAGCAGTGTTGCGGAGAACACTGAAGCTTTCTTT

size: NA
V: TRBV6-4
J: TRBJ2-5
D: TRBD2
CDR3: CASNEPPGLAGSGQETQYF
DNA: TGTGCCAGCAACGAACCACCGGGACTAGCGGGATCCGGACAAGAGACCCAGTACTTC

size: many
V: TRBV2
J: TRBJ2-1
D: TRBD2
CDR3: CASTYVGLAGDEQFF
DNA: TGTGCCAGCACTTACGTGGGACTAGCGGGAGACGAGCAGTTCTTC

size: many
V: TRBV5-5
J: TRBJ2-5
D: TRBD2
CDR3: CASSLDVGLARETQYF
DNA: TGTGCCAGCAGCTTGGATGTCGGACTAGCTAGGGAGACCCAGTACTTC

size: many
V: TRBV30
J: TRBJ2-5
D: TRBD1
CDR3: CAWGTGQTQGTQYF
DNA: TGTGCCTGGGGTACGGGACAGACACAAGGGACCCAGTACTTC

size: NA
V: TRBV27
J: TRBJ2-7
D: TRBD2
CDR3: CASSVTSGRGDEQYF
DNA: TGTGCCAGCAGTGTCACTAGCGGGAGGGGCGACGAGCAGTACTTC

size: many
V: TRBV6-5
J: TRBJ1-2
D: NA
CDR3: CASSLPDGDYGYTF
DNA: TGTGCCAGCAGTTTACCGGACGGGGACTATGGCTACACCTTC

size: many
V: TRBV25-1
J: TRBJ2-7
D: TRBD1
CDR3: CASTGTAYEQYF
DNA: TGTGCCAGCACCGGGACAGCCTACGAGCAGTACTTC

size: NA
V: TRBV6-5
J: TRBJ1-2
D: NA
CDR3: CASSYGAGGYTF
DNA: TGTGCCAGCAGTTACGGGGCGGGTGGCTACACCTTC

size: few
V: TRBV7-2
J: TRBJ1-1
D: NA
CDR3: CASSLRAGTEAFF
DNA: TGTGCCAGCAGCTTAAGGGCGGGCACTGAAGCTTTCTTT

size: few
V: TRBV11-2
J: TRBJ2-7
D: TRBD2
CDR3: CASSSLGLESYEQYF
DNA: TGTGCCAGCAGTTCCTTAGGACTAGAAAGCTACGAGCAGTACTTC

size: many
V: TRBV28
J: TRBJ1-1
D: NA
CDR3: CASSFSREATEAFF
DNA: TGTGCCAGCAGTTTCTCCAGGGAGGCCACTGAAGCTTTCTTT

size: many
V: TRBV7-2
J: TRBJ2-7
D: NA
CDR3: CASRHNTYEQYF
DNA: TGTGCCAGCAGACATAATACCTACGAGCAGTACTTC

size: few
V: TRBV12-3/TRBV12-4
J: TRBJ1-2
D: TRBD1
CDR3: CASSVLQGARGYTF
DNA: TGTGCCAGCAGTGTCTTACAGGGGGCGCGGGGCTACACCTTC

size: NA
V: TRBV29-1
J: TRBJ2-5
D: TRBD2
CDR3: CSVGNSGRLETQYF
DNA: TGCAGCGTTGGTAATAGCGGGAGACTAGAGACCCAGTACTTC

size: NA
V: TRBV12-3/TRBV12-4
J: TRBJ2-7
D: TRBD1
CDR3: CASNLDRGRAEQYF
DNA: TGTGCCAGCAACCTAGACAGGGGGCGGGCTGAGCAGTACTTC

size: many
V: TRBV20-1
J: TRBJ1-5
D: NA
CDR3: CSAPPRVSNQPQHF
DNA: TGCAGTGCCCCCCCTCGGGTTAGCAATCAGCCCCAGCATTTT

size: many
V: TRBV12-3/TRBV12-4
J: TRBJ2-5
D: TRBD1
CDR3: CASSYRGWETQYF
DNA: TGTGCCAGCAGTTACAGGGGATGGGAGACCCAGTACTTC

size: many
V: TRBV14
J: TRBJ1-3
D: NA
CDR3: CASSHRTLQGLGNTIYF
DNA: TGTGCCAGCAGCCACAGAACCTTACAGGGCCTCGGAAACACCATATATTTT

size: few
V: TRBV11-2
J: TRBJ2-7
D: NA
CDR3: CASSLDRHSPYEQYF
DNA: TGTGCCAGCAGCTTAGATCGTCACAGCCCCTACGAGCAGTACTTC

size: many
V: TRBV7-8
J: TRBJ1-2
D: NA
CDR3: CASSLASGGADYGYTF
DNA: TGTGCCAGCAGCTTAGCGTCGGGGGGGGCGGATTACGGCTACACCTTC

size: many
V: TRBV6-5
J: TRBJ2-6
D: NA
CDR3: CASSPGLGSGANVLTF
DNA: TGTGCCAGCAGTCCGGGACTGGGATCTGGGGCCAACGTCCTGACTTTC

size: many
V: TRBV28
J: TRBJ2-2
D: TRBD1
CDR3: CASSSGQGAGELFF
DNA: TGTGCCAGCAGTTCCGGACAGGGGGCCGGGGAGCTGTTTTTT

size: many
V: TRBV2
J: TRBJ1-4
D: NA
CDR3: CASRSNSNDREKLFF
DNA: TGTGCCAGCAGATCCAACAGCAACGATCGTGAAAAACTGTTTTTT

size: many
V: TRBV20-1
J: TRBJ1-5
D: TRBD1
CDR3: CSARDSKGALRNQPQHF
DNA: TGCAGTGCTAGAGATTCGAAGGGGGCGCTGAGAAATCAGCCCCAGCATTTT

size: few
V: TRBV28
J: TRBJ1-2
D: NA
CDR3: CASLGFGYTF
DNA: TGTGCCAGCCTAGGTTTTGGCTACACCTTC

size: many
V: TRBV6-1
J: TRBJ1-1
D: TRBD1
CDR3: CASSGRTGGVGTEAFF
DNA: TGTGCCAGCAGTGGGCGGACAGGGGGCGTGGGTACTGAAGCTTTCTTT

size: many
V: TRBV6-2/TRBV6-3
J: TRBJ2-5
D: NA
CDR3: CASSTPFGTKLRETQYF
DNA: TGTGCCAGCAGCACACCGTTTGGGACCAAGCTCCGGGAGACCCAGTACTTC

size: NA
V: TRBV25-1
J: TRBJ2-5
D: TRBD2
CDR3: CASSEYMGGTQLETQYF
DNA: TGTGCCAGCAGTGAATATATGGGGGGGACTCAATTAGAGACCCAGTACTTC

size: many
V: TRBV20-1
J: TRBJ2-5
D: NA
CDR3: CSAMSLGSRGSETQYF
DNA: TGCAGTGCAATGAGCCTGGGGTCGCGGGGATCGGAGACCCAGTACTTC

size: many
V: TRBV27
J: TRBJ1-1
D: NA
CDR3: CASSFNGAEAFF
DNA: TGTGCCAGCAGTTTCAACGGGGCTGAAGCTTTCTTT

size: many
V: TRBV7-2
J: TRBJ2-5
D: TRBD1
CDR3: CASSGGTGGGQETQYF
DNA: TGTGCCAGCAGCGGAGGGACAGGCGGAGGCCAAGAGACCCAGTACTTC

size: many
V: TRBV6-5
J: TRBJ1-3
D: NA
CDR3: CASSYGRTVSGNTIYF
DNA: TGTGCCAGCAGTTATGGCCGGACAGTTTCTGGAAACACCATATATTTT

size: many
V: TRBV7-3
J: TRBJ2-5
D: NA
CDR3: CASSPRAVGNQETQYF
DNA: TGTGCCAGCAGCCCCAGGGCGGTAGGCAACCAAGAGACCCAGTACTTC

size: many
V: TRBV20-1
J: TRBJ1-6
D: NA
CDR3: CSARKGPDSYNSPLHF
DNA: TGCAGTGCTAGAAAGGGGCCAGACTCCTATAATTCACCCCTCCACTTT

size: many
V: TRBV9
J: TRBJ1-2
D: TRBD1
CDR3: CASSANAGTGQGYTF
DNA: TGTGCCAGCAGCGCCAACGCCGGGACAGGGCAAGGCTACACCTTC

size: many
V: TRBV20-1
J: TRBJ2-7
D: TRBD1
CDR3: CSAPFSGGNYEQYF
DNA: TGCAGTGCTCCCTTTTCAGGGGGAAATTACGAGCAGTACTTC

size: many
V: TRBV7-2
J: TRBJ1-6
D: NA
CDR3: CASSSGRGSPPLHF
DNA: TGTGCCAGCAGTTCGGGAAGGGGATCTCCCCCCCTCCACTTT

size: many
V: TRBV6-1
J: TRBJ1-2
D: TRBD1
CDR3: CASSTNRDRAFGYTF
DNA: TGTGCCAGCAGTACCAACCGGGACAGGGCTTTTGGCTACACCTTC

size: many
V: TRBV28
J: TRBJ1-2
D: NA
CDR3: CASSSSSSIGQNYGYTF
DNA: TGTGCCAGCAGTTCCAGTTCCTCAATCGGGCAAAACTATGGCTACACCTTC

size: NA
V: TRBV13
J: TRBJ2-7
D: NA
CDR3: CASSLSPSYEQYF
DNA: TGTGCCAGCAGCTTAAGCCCCAGCTACGAGCAGTACTTC

size: many
V: TRBV7-9
J: TRBJ2-4
D: NA
CDR3: CASSVGQRGNIQYF
DNA: TGTGCCAGCAGCGTTGGACAAAGGGGAAACATTCAGTACTTC